This T cell receptor beta chain emerged from a study of OX40 agonist ivuxolimab in advanced cancers. As for the study in general: With a range of roughly 20 to 85, age averaged about 59 years, and around 83% were male.

The assay was immunoSEQ multiplex PCR, and TCRdb's table has in-frame clones only and misses some. Among about 84,000 clones, about 93% were seen once, and the ten largest hold approximately 11%. CDR1 and CDR2 (germline): SGDLS, YYNGEE. The CDR3 spans 16 residues. Trimming pared 3 bases from V and 4 bases from J, leaving 17 bases between. Sequenced here: CD4+ or CD8+ T cells sorted from blood, sampled in a trial of the OX40 agonist ivuxolimab. This TCR derives from an adult with an advanced solid tumor such as melanoma, head and neck, liver or kidney cancer. J is TRBJ2-1 and V is TRBV9; D is ambiguous. The CDR3 nucleotides read TGTGCCAGCAGCGACAGTCTCCGTCAAAGTTACAATGAGCAGTTCTTC. Translation gives CASSDSLRQSYNEQFF.